This TCR beta chain was recovered during a study of blood T cell repertoires in COVID-19. In the study overall: The United States, Italy and Spain provided the acute and convalescent COVID-19 samples. Sample material is recorded as cDNA or gDNA derived from T cells, B-cell-depleted T cells, or PBMCs.

The CDR3 is made up of 17 amino acids. Germline CDR1 and CDR2: KGHSH and LQKENI. Trimming removed 3 bases from V and 5 bases from J; junction bases left unmatched: 10. Patients from Seattle were sampled longitudinally, starting during active infection. Authors' processing steps: From reference gene primer amplification, estimates of nucleated cell counts were derived. Produced via immunoSEQ multiplex PCR; TCRdb's table is partial and in-frame only. From that table come the V and J calls and clone size; the DNA was used to work out D and trimming. Here the sample spans approximately 200,000 clones, roughly 94% being singletons.

This chain joins TRBV18 and TRBJ2-1, with 10 bases fitting TRBD1. The sample was peripheral blood. This sequence originates from a man younger than 40 with COVID-19, enrolled during active disease. The CDR3 DNA is TGTGCCAGCTCACCGATTCGGGGGACAGGGGTCCACAATGAGCAGTTCTTC. Its protein is CASSPIRGTGVHNEQFF.